This passage covers 19 T cell receptor beta chains from one sample sequenced in a study of T-cell memory formation after mild COVID-19. MiXCR was run by TCRdb on the 5' RACE reads, yielding one entry per CDR3 protein. The top ten hold 2.1% of the sample, which has about 250,000 distinct CDR3 sequences, approximately 15% seen once. Specimen: PBMCs or a T cell subset sorted from them (not recorded which). The source is an adult woman who had mild COVID-19 (a few samples of this study predate the infection). Cell type and time point are not known.

This clonotype appeared many times. The chain couples TRBV9 to TRBJ1-6, with 10 bases identical to TRBD1. The CDR3 has 16 amino acids. CDR1 is SGDLS and CDR2 is YYNGEE in the germline V gene. The V gene end was trimmed by 3 bases and the J gene end by 2 bases; junction bases not matched to a gene: 2. The CDR3, as DNA: TGTGCCAGCAGCGCAGGACAGGGGGCCTATAATTCACCCCTCCACTTT. It yields the protein CASSAGQGAYNSPLHF.

This clonotype was observed a handful of times. V is TRBV12-3 or TRBV12-4 and J is TRBJ1-2; D possibly corresponds to TRBD1 (6 bases). This CDR3 contains 14 residues. With 4 bases removed from V and 8 bases from J, the gap between germline ends came to 17 bases. The DNA of the CDR3 is TGTGCCAGCAGTTCTACCCGAACAGGGTACGGCTACACCTTC. It codes for CASSSTRTGYGYTF.

This clonotype was counted many times. The chain links TRBV5-1 to TRBJ2-7, with unresolved D. The V gene lost 0 bases and the J gene lost 0 bases, with 7 bases spanning the gap. The CDR3 extends over 14 amino acids. Per the germline V gene, CDR1 is SGHRS and CDR2 is YFSETQ. The CDR3 nucleotides are TGCGCCAGCAGCTTGGTTCCAAACTCCTACGAGCAGTACTTC. Encoded protein: CASSLVPNSYEQYF.

Ten or more counts support this clonotype. This sequence joins TRBV3-1 and TRBJ2-7; D is ambiguous. The germline V and J ends were trimmed by 7 bases and 2 bases, with 15 bases remaining between them. Germline V gene lookup returns CDR1 LGHDT and CDR2 YNNKEL (reference sequence). This CDR3 is built from 14 residues. CDR3 bases: TGTGCCAGCACGACTGCCCAGCCGCCCTACGAGCAGTACTTC. Its protein is CASTTAQPPYEQYF.

The J gene is TRBJ2-2, the V gene TRBV3-1, with D maybe TRBD2 (5 bases). With 4 bases removed from V and 8 bases from J, the gap between germline ends came to 17 bases. CDR3 length: 15 amino acids. Germline loops: CDR1 LGHDT, CDR2 YNNKEL (reference sequence). The CDR3 nucleotides are TGTGCCAGCAGCCGGGCTACTAGGCCGTCTGGGGAGCTGTTTTTT. Residues: CASSRATRPSGELFF.

This clonotype has a handful of counts. The V call is TRBV24-1, the J call TRBJ2-3; 10 bases fit TRBD2. The germline CDR1 and CDR2 sequences are KGHDR and SFDVKD. This CDR3 is built from 19 residues. The junction had 14 bases not matched to a gene; V was cut back by 1 base and J by 5 bases. Written as DNA, the CDR3 is TGTGCCACCAGTGATTTTAAGAGCGGGGGGGTCCTATTTAGAGATACGCAGTATTTT. It yields the protein CATSDFKSGGVLFRDTQYF.

This clonotype came up a few times. This chain connects TRBV4-1 to TRBJ1-6, with D hard to call. Between the trimmed V and J ends, which lost 0 bases and 10 bases, there was a span of 13 bases. The germline V gene has CDR1 MGHRA and CDR2 YSYEKL. The length of the CDR3 is 15 residues. The CDR3 DNA reads as TGCGCCAGCAGCCAAGATCTCGGGGTCGGCTCACCCCTCCACTTT. Encoded protein: CASSQDLGVGSPLHF.

This clonotype was seen only a few times. This chain connects TRBV20-1 to TRBJ2-3, with TRBD2 matching 11 bases. The length of the CDR3 is 19 residues. J lost 6 bases, V lost 0 bases, and 17 bases had no gene match. CDR1 and CDR2 (germline): DFQATT, SNEGSKA (reference sequence). The DNA of the CDR3 is TGCAGTGCTAGAGATCGACTTGTTGGTAGCGGGAGGGCCATCGATACGCAGTATTTT. Amino acid sequence: CSARDRLVGSGRAIDTQYF.

The chain recombines TRBV10-3 with TRBJ2-1; no firm D call. The CDR3 extends over 11 amino acids. Trimming cost V 4 bases and J 8 bases, with 6 bases left between them. Germline V gene lookup returns CDR1 ENHRY and CDR2 SYGVKD. The CDR3 loop reads CAISVRDEQFF. In DNA, the CDR3 is TGTGCCATCAGTGTAAGGGATGAGCAGTTCTTC.

J is TRBJ2-7 and V is TRBV5-1; 12 positions match TRBD1. CDR3 size: 16 residues. V lost 3 bases and J lost 5; bases outside the gene matches: 9. Germline V CDR1 and CDR2: SGHRS, YFSETQ. The CDR3 DNA sequence: TGCGCCAGCAGCTCGCCGCCGGGACAGGGGGCAAACGAGCAGTACTTC. Its translation: CASSSPPGQGANEQYF.

The sample holds many counts of this clonotype. The V and J genes are TRBV20-1 and TRBJ2-5, with a tentative D call TRBD1 (5 bases). The CDR3 is made up of 13 amino acids. V lost 1 base to trimming and J lost 6 bases, with 12 bases between them. From germline, CDR1 is DFQATT and CDR2 SNEGSKA (reference sequence). CDR3: CSARGGPSQTQYF. The CDR3 coding sequence is TGCAGTGCTAGAGGGGGCCCTTCGCAGACCCAGTACTTC.

This clonotype has ten or more counts. CDR3 DNA: TGTGCCAGCAGCTTAGGACTAGCGGCTTACAATGAGCAGTTCTTC. This translates into CASSLGLAAYNEQFF. The genes are TRBV7-2 and TRBJ2-1; TRBD2 aligns across 9 bases. Germline assignment: CDR1 SGHTA and CDR2 FQGNSA. V lost 1 base, J lost 4 bases, and 2 bases stayed unmatched. There are 15 residues in the CDR3.

J is TRBJ2-7 and V is TRBV7-2, with D tentatively TRBD2 (7 bases). CDR1 is SGHTA and CDR2 is FQGNSA in the germline V gene. The CDR3 loop spans 15 amino acids. V was trimmed by 5 bases and J by 3 bases, leaving 17 bases between them. The CDR3 is CASSIKGGDYYEQYF. CDR3 in DNA: TGTGCCAGCAGCATAAAGGGGGGGGACTACTACGAGCAGTACTTC.

V and J are TRBV9 and TRBJ1-1, with a tentative D call TRBD1 (6 bases). The ends were cut back, 4 bases at V and 0 bases at J, with 13 bases in the middle. CDR3 length equals 15 residues. The germline gives CDR1 SGDLS, CDR2 YYNGEE. This chain's CDR3 is CASSPGGQMNTEAFF. CDR3 bases: TGTGCCAGCAGCCCGGGAGGACAGATGAACACTGAAGCTTTCTTT. The entire variable domain, with the rest obtained from reference TRBV9 and TRBJ1-1, is as follows: DSGVTQTPKHLITATGQRVTLRCSPRSGDLSVYWYQQSLDQGLQFLIQYYNGEERAKGNILERFSAQQFPDLHSELNLSSLELGDSALYFCASSPGGQMNTEAFFGQGTRLTVV.

The V call is TRBV29-1, the J call TRBJ2-5; 10 bases line up with TRBD1. The CDR3 sequence is 13 residues long. Germline V gives CDR1 SQVTM, CDR2 ANQGSEA. The V and J ends lost 7 bases and 5 bases, in that order; junction bases with no gene match: 7. CDR3 region: CSARQGARETQYF. The CDR3 DNA is TGCAGCGCTAGACAGGGGGCCAGGGAGACCCAGTACTTC.

J is TRBJ2-1 and V is TRBV20-1, with 9 bases aligning to TRBD2. V was clipped by 6 bases and J by 10 bases; unmatched bases: 13. CDR1 and CDR2 from the germline V gene are DFQATT and SNEGSKA (reference sequence). The CDR3 is 14 amino acids. CDR3 loop: CSARLAVQKWEQFF. Here the CDR3 DNA reads TGCAGTGCGAGACTAGCGGTTCAGAAGTGGGAGCAGTTCTTC.

The sample holds many counts of this clonotype. The V call is TRBV7-2, the J call TRBJ2-7, with D unresolved. The CDR3 is made up of 12 amino acids. CDR1 and CDR2 (germline): SGHTA, FQGNSA. V was clipped by 2 bases and J by 6 bases, with 8 bases between them. The DNA of the CDR3 is TGTGCCAGCAGCTTATCTAAGGCCGAGCAGTACTTC. The encoded protein is CASSLSKAEQYF.

This clonotype has only a few counts. The CDR3 is CASSQTGGAYTDTQYF. CDR3 bases: TGTGCCAGCAGCCAGACTGGAGGGGCCTACACAGATACGCAGTATTTT. The chain employs TRBV3-1 and TRBJ2-3; D may be TRBD2 (6 bases). Germline V CDR1 and CDR2: LGHDT, YNNKEL (reference sequence). Trimming cost V 3 bases and J 2 bases, with 15 bases left between them. The CDR3 is 16 residues long.

The chain recombines TRBV12-3 or TRBV12-4 with TRBJ2-3, with 8 nucleotides matching TRBD1. V lost 4 bases, J lost 3 bases, and 9 bases stayed unmatched. This CDR3 spans 16 amino acids. Here the CDR3 reads CASSSDPRGLTDTQYF. The CDR3 DNA reads TGTGCCAGCAGTTCGGACCCCAGGGGGCTTACAGATACGCAGTATTTT.